The rows below give T cell receptor beta chains drawn from one sample of a study of Ad26.COV2.S vaccination and SARS-CoV-2 variants. Assay: immunoSEQ multiplex PCR; the TCRdb copy retains only in-frame clones and omits some. The profile shows 300,000 to 400,000 clones, 88% of them singletons. The sample in question was peripheral blood, obtained in a trial of Ad26.COV2.S vaccine versus placebo. Every receptor here comes from a person between 18 and 65 years old who received the Ad26.COV2.S COVID-19 vaccine or a placebo. Each CDR3 is given with its conserved first and last residue. D genes are given only for firm matches. Not every row has a clone size; where given, it reads once, few, many or a size class.

>TRBJ1-2|15|.|TRBV19|.
CASSISSGGSYGYTF
TGTGCCAGTAGTATTTCCTCCGGGGGCTCCTATGGCTACACCTTC
>TRBJ1-4|16|.|TRBV6-1|.
CASRETGGRAYEKLFF
TGTGCCAGCAGAGAAACGGGTGGCAGGGCATATGAAAAACTGTTTTTT
>TRBJ2-7|14|.|TRBV14|.
CASSQAQGTYEQYF
TGTGCCAGCAGCCAAGCTCAGGGAACCTACGAGCAGTACTTC
>TRBJ2-3|17|.|TRBV7-8|.
CASSARLGQISTDTQYF
TGTGCCAGCAGCGCTAGGTTGGGGCAGATATCCACAGATACGCAGTATTTT
>TRBJ2-3|15|.|TRBV29-1|.
CSVDTGRGRVDTQYF
TGCAGCGTTGACACGGGGAGGGGGCGAGTAGATACGCAGTATTTT
>TRBJ2-2|15|few|TRBV7-2|.
CASSLSRSGTGELFF
TGTGCCAGCAGCTTATCGAGGTCGGGCACCGGGGAGCTGTTTTTT
>TRBJ1-3|19|.|TRBV4-2|.
CASSQGDQGGGAYRDTIYF
TGTGCCAGCAGCCAAGGCGATCAGGGAGGGGGGGCTTATCGGGACACCATATATTTT
>TRBJ1-2|13|once|TRBV19|TRBD1
CASRGTGDYGYTF
TGTGCCAGTAGGGGGACAGGGGACTATGGCTACACCTTC
>TRBJ1-1|12|.|TRBV5-1|TRBD1
CASSFDRAEAFF
TGCGCCAGCAGCTTTGACAGGGCTGAAGCTTTCTTT
>TRBJ1-1|14|.|TRBV6-6|.
CASSASGGDTEAFF
TGTGCCAGCAGTGCCTCCGGGGGGGACACTGAAGCTTTCTTT
>TRBJ2-1|18|.|TRBV4-1|TRBD2
CASSSGLAGRNSYNEQFF
TGCGCCAGCAGCTCGGGACTAGCGGGGCGAAACTCCTACAATGAGCAGTTCTTC
>TRBJ1-2|12|.|TRBV20-1|.
CSASQGSYGYTF
TGCAGTGCTAGTCAGGGGAGCTATGGCTACACCTTC
>TRBJ2-2|16|.|TRBV30|TRBD2
CAWSRLAGGQAGELFF
TGTGCCTGGAGTCGACTAGCGGGGGGGCAGGCCGGGGAGCTGTTTTTT
>TRBJ2-5|16|.|TRBV7-9|TRBD1
CASSLATGGRQETQYF
TGTGCCAGCAGCTTAGCCACAGGGGGCCGACAAGAGACCCAGTACTTC
>TRBJ1-4|16|.|TRBV6-5|.
CASSSQPRGGGEKLFF
TGTGCCAGCAGTTCCCAGCCCCGGGGGGGAGGGGAAAAACTGTTTTTT
>TRBJ2-7|15|.|TRBV6-2/TRBV6-3|TRBD1
CASSFSGTADYEQYF
TGTGCCAGCAGTTTTTCAGGGACAGCAGACTACGAGCAGTACTTC
>TRBJ1-2|14|.|TRBV28|.
CASSFMRTDYGYTF
TGTGCCAGCAGTTTTATGAGGACAGACTATGGCTACACCTTC
>TRBJ2-7|15|.|TRBV6-2/TRBV6-3|TRBD2
CASSTPSGRGLKQYF
TGTGCCAGCAGTACTCCTAGCGGGAGGGGTCTAAAGCAGTACTTC
>TRBJ1-5|16|.|TRBV27|TRBD1
CASRPGTALNNQPQHF
TGTGCCAGCAGACCCGGGACAGCCTTGAACAATCAGCCCCAGCATTTT
>TRBJ2-6|15|.|TRBV5-1|.
CASSLGTSGANVLTF
TGCGCCAGCAGCTTGGGTACCTCTGGGGCCAACGTCCTGACTTTC